This T cell receptor (beta chain) was found in a study of control samples from healthy donors and cancer patients. Clones were sequenced by immunoSEQ multiplex PCR, and TCRdb holds only the in-frame ones, with some missing. The sample yields 150,000 or so clones, roughly 92% seen once. The specimen was blood. This clonotype was sampled from a man aged 18-30 years in good health.

The CDR3 loop is CSARKETQYF. The CDR3 DNA is TGCAGTGCTAGAAAGGAGACCCAGTACTTC. The chain recombines TRBV20-1 with TRBJ2-5, with no clear D. This CDR3 region has 10 residues. Trimming shortened V by 2 bases and J by 5 bases, and 3 bases separated the two germline ends. Per the germline V gene, CDR1 is DFQATT and CDR2 is SNEGSKA (reference sequence).